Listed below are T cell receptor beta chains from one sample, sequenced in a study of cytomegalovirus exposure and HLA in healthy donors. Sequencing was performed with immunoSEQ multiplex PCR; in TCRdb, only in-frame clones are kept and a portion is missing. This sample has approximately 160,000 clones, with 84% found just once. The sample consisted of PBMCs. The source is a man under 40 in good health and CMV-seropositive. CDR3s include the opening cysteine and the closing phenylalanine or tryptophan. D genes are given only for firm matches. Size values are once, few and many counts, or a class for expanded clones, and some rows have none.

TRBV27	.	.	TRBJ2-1	TGTGCCAGCAGTTTATCTCTAGCCGGGGATGAGCAGTTCTTC	CASSLSLAGDEQFF
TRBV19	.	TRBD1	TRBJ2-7	TGTGCCAACCGGGACAGGGGTCTAAGGAGCTCCTACGAGCAGTACTTC	CANRDRGLRSSYEQYF
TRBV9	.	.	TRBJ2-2	TGTGCCAGCAGCGTAGAGTTTCCAGCGGGTATTAACACCGGGGAGCTGTTTTTT	CASSVEFPAGINTGELFF
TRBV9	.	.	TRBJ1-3	TGTGCCAGCAGCGTAGACAGCTTCTCTGGAAACACCATATATTTT	CASSVDSFSGNTIYF
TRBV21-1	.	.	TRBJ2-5	TGTGCCACCGAACCAGGGGGTGAGAGAGAAGAGACCCAGTACTTC	CATEPGGEREETQYF
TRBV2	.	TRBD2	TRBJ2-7	TGTGCCAGTGAGCGGGGGGGAGGGTTCGAGCAGTACTTC	CASERGGGFEQYF
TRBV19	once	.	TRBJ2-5	TGTGCCAGTAGTATCAAGGGGTCGCTGGTCGGGACCCAGTACTTC	CASSIKGSLVGTQYF
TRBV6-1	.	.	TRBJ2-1	TGTGCCAGCATCAAGGCGGGGGAGCAGTTCTTC	CASIKAGEQFF
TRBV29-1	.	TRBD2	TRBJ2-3	TGCAGCGTTGAGGGCTGGATAGCGGGGGGGGATACGCAGTATTTT	CSVEGWIAGGDTQYF
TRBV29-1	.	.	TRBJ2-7	TGCAGCGTTCCCTCCTTTGGGCCCTCCTACGAGCAGTACTTC	CSVPSFGPSYEQYF
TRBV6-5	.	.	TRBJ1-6	TGTGCCAGCAGTTACCGGACAGTTTATAATTCACCCCTCCACTTT	CASSYRTVYNSPLHF
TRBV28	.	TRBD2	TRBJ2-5	TGTGCCAGCAGAATCCGACTAGCGGGGCAAGAGACCCAGTACTTC	CASRIRLAGQETQYF
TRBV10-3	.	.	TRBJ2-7	TGTGCCATCAGCCCTCGGGACAATTACGAGCAGTACTTC	CAISPRDNYEQYF
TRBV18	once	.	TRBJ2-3	TGTGCCAGCTCACCACTCAAGGGAGCGGCAGATACGCAGTATTTT	CASSPLKGAADTQYF
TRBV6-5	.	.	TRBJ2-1	TGTGCCAGCAGTTACAGGGAGAGCTCCTACAATGAGCAGTTCTTC	CASSYRESSYNEQFF
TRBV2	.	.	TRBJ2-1	TGTGCCAGCAGTAGCGGGTCAGACAATGAGCAGTTCTTC	CASSSGSDNEQFF
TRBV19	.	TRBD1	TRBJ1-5	TGTGCCAGTAGTATTCCAGGGGGCTACAATCAGCCCCAGCATTTT	CASSIPGGYNQPQHF
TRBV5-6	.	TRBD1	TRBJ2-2	TGTGCCAGCAGCTCAGGGACAGGGGGTCATACCGGGGAGCTGTTTTTT	CASSSGTGGHTGELFF
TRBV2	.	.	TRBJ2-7	TGTGCCAGCAGTGTTGCTAGCGACCCCTACGAGCAGTACTTC	CASSVASDPYEQYF
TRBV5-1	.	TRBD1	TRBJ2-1	TGCGCCAGCAGCTTGGGACAGGGGGAGCAGTTCTTC	CASSLGQGEQFF
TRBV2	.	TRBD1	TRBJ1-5	TGTGCCAGCAGTGAAAGGACAGGGGGCAATCAGCCCCAGCATTTT	CASSERTGGNQPQHF
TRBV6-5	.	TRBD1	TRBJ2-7	TGTGCCAGCAGGATGGGACAGGGGATATACGAGCAGTACTTC	CASRMGQGIYEQYF
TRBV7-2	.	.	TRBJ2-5	TGTGCCAGCAGCTCCTCCCGGGAGACCCAGTACTTC	CASSSSRETQYF